A single sample gave rise to the 13 T cell receptor beta chains below, sequenced in a study of regulatory T cells in long-lasting Graves disease. Time point denoted: newly diagnosed GD, antithyroid drugs for less than 3 months. With RNA extracted from PBMCs as input, the TCR library was made. Through Arm-PCR of CDR3 regions and iRepertoire HTBI primers, TCR beta libraries were built. One entry per CDR3 protein, called by TCRdb with MiXCR from the multiplex PCR reads. The sample gives 530,000 or so distinct CDR3 sequences, about 13% of which show up once; roughly 9.7% is in the top ten. The same data also went into a second study, on T cells in Graves' hyperthyroidism and ophthalmopathy.

The material sequenced was peripheral blood mononuclear cells (PBMCs), taken at new diagnosis, from a patient treated with antithyroid drugs. The receptors originated from a man younger than 45 with Graves disease.

The V call is TRBV11-3, the J call TRBJ1-5; tentative D call: TRBD1 (6 bases). This CDR3 comprises 16 residues. V was clipped by 3 bases and J by 1 base, with 13 bases between them. Germline lookup yields CDR1 SGHNT and CDR2 YENEEA. In DNA, the CDR3 is TGTGCCAGCAGCTTTATGGGGGCATCAAGCAATCAGCCCCAGCATTTT. The encoded protein is CASSFMGASSNQPQHF.

This clonotype is a singleton in its sample. One end of the junction is discordant with germline, which a read error may explain. The rearrangement joins TRBV28 to TRBJ1-1; D not certain. Germline V lookup: CDR1 MDHEN, CDR2 SYDVKM. The CDR3 is 14 amino acids. CDR3 protein: CASSALVAGTEAFF. CDR3 bases: TGTGCCAGCAGTGCCTTAGTGGCTGGCACTGAAGCCTTCTTT.

This clonotype was recorded a few times. The rearrangement joins TRBV25-1 to TRBJ2-1; 10 bases are shared with TRBD2. The CDR3 has 18 amino acids. Germline V lookup: CDR1 MGHDK, CDR2 SYGVNS. The V and J ends lost 6 bases and 1 base, in that order; junction bases with no gene match: 12. The chain's CDR3 is CASRGGASGSNSYNEQFF. Here the CDR3 DNA reads TGTGCCAGCAGGGGGGGGGCTAGCGGGAGTAATTCCTACAATGAGCAGTTCTTC.

Many counts were recorded for this clonotype. The rearrangement uses TRBV7-9 and TRBJ2-5, with 9 bases aligning to TRBD1. Germline V gene sequence: CDR1 SEHNR, CDR2 FQNEAQ (reference sequence). Trimming took 7 bases from V and 3 from J; bases not matched to a gene: 3. CDR3 length equals 13 residues. Here the CDR3 DNA reads TGTGCCAGCAATTGGGACAGGGAAGAGACCCAGTACTTC. Protein: CASNWDREETQYF.

This rearrangement joins TRBV20-1 to TRBJ2-4, with D hard to call. Trimming cost V 6 bases and J 7 bases, with 25 bases left between them. The CDR3 has 16 residues. CDR1 DFQATT and CDR2 SNEGSKA come from the germline V gene (reference sequence). The CDR3 here is CSAPSDPSDLGNIQYF. The CDR3 nucleotides are TGCAGTGCACCCTCGGACCCAAGTGATTTGGGTAACATTCAGTACTTC.

This clonotype has ten or more counts. The CDR3 spells CASSWTRRTTEAFF. CDR3 DNA: TGTGCCAGCAGTTGGACCCGCCGGACCACTGAAGCTTTCTTT. The V gene is TRBV12-3 or TRBV12-4, the J gene TRBJ1-1; D unclear. V lost 4 bases and J 4 bases, leaving 13 bases between the germline ends. This CDR3 has 14 amino acids.

This clonotype was counted ten times or more. The chain joins TRBV27 to TRBJ2-1; 8 positions match TRBD2. The CDR3 sequence is 17 residues long. Germline V gives CDR1 MNHEY, CDR2 SMNVEV (reference sequence). Trimming at V came to 6 bases and at J to 3 bases, leaving 13 bases not matched to a gene. CDR3 sequence (DNA): TGTGCCAGCAGGCGAGACTTACTAGCGGCCCTCTACAATGAGCAGTTCTTC. Its protein is CASRRDLLAALYNEQFF.

This clonotype was seen at least ten times. The genes are TRBV18 and TRBJ2-1, with 9 positions matching TRBD1. The germline CDR1 and CDR2 sequences are KGHSH and LQKENI. This CDR3 is 16 amino acids long. The trim removed 4 bases at V and 7 bases at J, leaving 11 bases unmatched. Written as DNA, the CDR3 is TGTGCCAGCTCACTTGCCGGGACAGGGCTAGGAAATGAGCAGTTCTTC. Translating gives CASSLAGTGLGNEQFF.

This clonotype appeared a few times. The rearrangement links TRBV27 to TRBJ2-1; 7 positions match TRBD1. CDR3 length: 16 amino acids. Trimming cost V 5 bases and J 0 bases; bases outside gene matches: 7. Germline CDR1 is MNHEY and CDR2 is SMNVEV (reference sequence). The CDR3 sequence: CASSRQQGSSYNEQFF. Here the CDR3 DNA reads TGTGCCAGCAGTCGCCAACAGGGGAGCTCCTACAATGAGCAGTTCTTC.

This clonotype was detected ten times or more. This chain joins TRBV6-2 or TRBV6-3 and TRBJ1-1, with a possible D match to TRBD1 (5 bases). The V end was cut by 2 bases, the J end by 3 bases, with 13 bases between. Germline V CDR1 and CDR2: MNHEY, SVGEGT. The CDR3 extends over 15 amino acids. The CDR3 loop reads CASSYAHRPYTEAFF. In DNA form, the CDR3 reads TGTGCCAGCAGTTACGCCCACAGGCCGTACACTGAAGCTTTCTTT.

This clonotype was observed many times. V is TRBV20-1 and J is TRBJ2-7; D might be TRBD1 or TRBD2, each matching 6 bases. The V end lost 0 bases, the J end lost 2 bases, and 8 bases lay between the germline ends. The germline CDR1 and CDR2 sequences are DFQATT and SNEGSKA (reference sequence). The CDR3 extends over 13 amino acids. Written as DNA, the CDR3 is TGCAGTGCTAGAGAGGGGGGCCCCTACGAGCAGTACTTC. This gives the protein CSAREGGPYEQYF.

V and J are TRBV10-1 and TRBJ2-7, with D perhaps TRBD1 (6 bases). Germline V lookup: CDR1 WNHNN, CDR2 SYGVQD (reference sequence). The CDR3 covers 17 residues. V was trimmed by 5 bases and J by 3 bases, leaving 23 bases between them. The CDR3 spells CASSSKLGGILHYEQYF. CDR3 DNA sequence: TGCGCCAGCAGTTCTAAACTAGGGGGAATACTTCACTACGAGCAGTACTTC.

This clonotype was found many times. The chain joins TRBV6-5 to TRBJ2-2, with 7 bases identical to TRBD2. Unmatched junction bases numbered 3, after V lost 2 bases and J lost 0 bases. Per germline, CDR1 MNHEY and CDR2 SVGAGI. The CDR3 loop spans 16 amino acids. The DNA for the CDR3 is TGTGCCAGCAGTTACGCTAGCGGAACGAACACCGGGGAGCTGTTTTTT. This sequence encodes CASSYASGTNTGELFF.